Following are 32 T cell receptor beta chains from one sample sequenced in a study of blood T cell repertoires in COVID-19. This table comes from immunoSEQ multiplex PCR, and its TCRdb copy is limited to in-frame clones, with some not included. The table records around 110,000 clones, less than 90% of them present only once. The source material was peripheral blood. The origin of the receptors is a human donor in a cohort sampled during active COVID-19.

The CDR3 bases are TGTGCCAGCAGTTCCGATTCAGGGAACTATGGCTACACCTTC. It yields the protein CASSSDSGNYGYTF. This chain connects TRBV6-6 to TRBJ1-2; weak D call: TRBD1 (5 bases). V lost 4 bases and J lost 2, with 11 bases in between. Germline V gene data show CDR1 as MNHNY and CDR2 as SVGAGI (reference sequence). The CDR3 length is 14 residues.

This clone has more than one count but fewer than ten. The V and J genes are TRBV4-3 and TRBJ2-5; the match to TRBD1 covers 7 bases. The CDR3 is 15 amino acids. V lost 3 bases, J lost 1 base, and 5 bases stayed unmatched. Per the germline V gene, CDR1 is LGHNA and CDR2 is YSLEER. CDR3 region: CASSHATGIQETQYF. CDR3 in DNA: TGCGCCAGCAGCCACGCGACAGGGATCCAAGAGACCCAGTACTTC.

V and J are TRBV5-4 and TRBJ2-3, with D possibly being TRBD2 (6 bases). CDR3 size: 18 residues. Germline V gene data show CDR1 as SGHNT and CDR2 as YYREEE (reference sequence). Trimming stripped 0 bases from V and 3 bases from J, with 20 bases between. DNA of the CDR3: TGTGCCAGCAGCTTGGGGGGAGCGCGAGCGGGTTTGACAGATACGCAGTATTTT. Translation gives CASSLGGARAGLTDTQYF.

The chain couples TRBV2 to TRBJ1-1; D is perhaps TRBD1 (6 bases). V lost 4 bases to trimming and J lost 4 bases, with 16 bases between them. This CDR3 has 15 residues. The germline V gene has CDR1 SNHLY and CDR2 FYNNEI. CDR3 DNA: TGTGCCAGCAGTGCCAGGGGCCAGGCCTTCACTGAAGCTTTCTTT. Translation gives CASSARGQAFTEAFF.

The count of this clone is one. This specimen includes other DNA sequences encoding the same CDR3. The rearrangement joins TRBV5-6 to TRBJ1-5; D remains ambiguous. The CDR3 totals 15 residues. Trimming removed 0 bases at V and 4 bases at J, with 11 bases between. Germline loops: CDR1 SGHDT, CDR2 YYEEEE. CDR3 sequence: CASSLGRGTNQPQHF. The CDR3 coding sequence is TGTGCCAGCAGCTTGGGCCGCGGCACGAATCAGCCCCAGCATTTT.

The V gene is TRBV3-1 (or the pseudogene TRBV3-2), the J gene TRBJ2-7, with D perhaps matching TRBD1 (6 bases). V shed 2 bases and J shed 2 bases, with 13 bases lying between them. This CDR3 has 15 amino acids. The germline CDR1 and CDR2 sequences are LGHDT and YNNKEL (reference sequence). The DNA for the CDR3 is TGTGCCAGCAGCCAAAGCTACGGACAGACCTACGAGCAGTACGTC. Its translation is CASSQSYGQTYEQYV.

This clone was counted a single time. The chain employs TRBV6-2 or TRBV6-3 and TRBJ1-5, with D possibly TRBD1 on 5 matching bases. The germline V gene encodes CDR1 MNHEY and CDR2 SVGEGT. The germline V and J ends were trimmed by 4 bases and 7 bases, with 17 bases remaining between them. The CDR3 is made up of 15 amino acids. CDR3 amino acids: CASSSRGGVGQPQHF. The CDR3 coding sequence is TGTGCCAGCAGTTCCAGAGGAGGGGTCGGGCAGCCCCAGCATTTT.

This clone was observed a single time. The J gene is TRBJ2-7, the V gene TRBV4-1, with TRBD1 as a possible D gene (5 bases). The V gene's germline CDR1 is MGHRA and CDR2 YSYEKL. CDR3 size: 13 residues. The V gene lost 0 bases and the J gene lost 3 bases, with 6 bases spanning the gap. The CDR3 protein is CASSQDRDYEQYV. In DNA, the CDR3 is TGCGCCAGCAGCCAAGACAGGGACTACGAGCAGTACGTC.

The CDR3 DNA sequence: TGTGCCAGCAGCCTTAGGGGGAGCACTGAAGCTTTCTTT. Translating it yields CASSLRGSTEAFF. This sequence joins TRBV3-1 (or the pseudogene TRBV3-2) and TRBJ1-1, with a weak D call TRBD1 (6 bases). The CDR3 sequence is 13 residues long. Germline CDR1 and CDR2: LGHDT and YNNKEL (reference sequence). Trimming cost V 4 bases and J 4 bases, with 10 bases left between them.

As regards this clone: Different DNA sequences within this sample yield the same CDR3. This chain links TRBV18 with TRBJ1-5, with TRBD1 identical over 7 bases. The V segment lost 1 base and the J segment 6 bases; nucleotides outside the gene matches: 3. Germline V gene lookup returns CDR1 KGHSH and CDR2 LQKENI. This CDR3 is built from 14 residues. The CDR3 DNA sequence: TGTGCCAGCTCACCACAGGGGGCGGGTCAGCCCCAGCATTTT. It yields the protein CASSPQGAGQPQHF.

The J gene is TRBJ1-1, the V gene TRBV19, with 7 bases that match TRBD1. The CDR3 has 15 amino acids. Germline loops: CDR1 LNHDA, CDR2 SQIVND (reference sequence). Unmatched junction bases numbered 6, after V lost 5 bases and J lost 0 bases. The CDR3, as DNA: TGTGCCAGTAGTCACCCTCAGGGGGTGAACACTGAAGCTTTCTTT. Translation gives CASSHPQGVNTEAFF.

The chain couples TRBV11-1 to TRBJ2-7; TRBD2 is a possible D gene (5 bases). Germline CDR1 and CDR2: SGHAT and FQDESV (reference sequence). This CDR3 spans 13 amino acids. V lost 1 base and J lost 4, with 8 bases in between. The CDR3 reads CASSLVGGYEQYF. The CDR3 bases are TGTGCCAGCAGCTTAGTGGGCGGGTACGAGCAGTACTTC.

The rearrangement links TRBV7-3 to TRBJ2-3; TRBD2 matches at 8 bases. The junction had 6 bases not matched to a gene; V was cut back by 0 bases and J by 1 base. The CDR3 loop spans 17 amino acids. The V gene's germline CDR1 is SGHTA and CDR2 FQGTGA. Written as DNA, the CDR3 is TGTGCCAGCAGCTTAACCTCTAGCGGGTCAGGCACAGATACGCAGTATTTT. Translating it yields CASSLTSSGSGTDTQYF. Drawing the rest from reference TRBV7-3 and TRBJ2-3, the complete variable domain is GAGVSQTPSNKVTEKGKYVELRCDPISGHTALYWYRQSLGQGPEFLIYFQGTGAADDSGLPNDRFFAVRPEGSVSTLKIQRTERGDSAVYLCASSLTSSGSGTDTQYFGPGTRLTVL.

This rearrangement joins TRBV7-8 to TRBJ2-1, with TRBD2 matching over 9 bases. Germline assignment: CDR1 SGHVS and CDR2 FQNEAQ. The V segment lost 2 bases and the J segment 8 bases; nucleotides outside the gene matches: 7. This CDR3 has 15 residues. CDR3 residues: CASSLSWREGHEQFF. CDR3 bases: TGTGCCAGCAGCTTATCCTGGCGGGAGGGCCATGAGCAGTTCTTC.

The chain recombines TRBV7-9 with TRBJ2-5; 13 bases line up with TRBD2. V lost 4 bases, J lost 1 base, and 3 bases stayed unmatched. The CDR3 is 16 residues long. The germline V gene has CDR1 SEHNR and CDR2 FQNEAQ (reference sequence). CDR3 DNA: TGTGCCAGCAGCTCGGGACTAGCGGGGTTCCAAGAGACCCAGTACTTC. Translation gives CASSSGLAGFQETQYF.

V and J are TRBV19 and TRBJ2-2; 8 nucleotides match TRBD2. Germline-derived CDR1 and CDR2 are LNHDA and SQIVND (reference sequence). CDR3 length: 19 residues. Losses at the gene ends were 7 bases for V and 7 bases for J; bases not matched to a gene: 23. In DNA, the CDR3 is TGTGCCAGTATCAATCCGCGACAGGACCCCGGGACTAGTATCGGGGAGCTGTTTTTT. Encoded protein: CASINPRQDPGTSIGELFF.

CDR3 loop: CASSIQTSGRGETQYF. The CDR3, as DNA: TGCGCCAGCAGCATTCAGACTAGCGGGAGAGGCGAGACCCAGTACTTC. This sequence joins TRBV5-1 and TRBJ2-5; 12 bases are a match to TRBD2. The J segment lost 5 bases and the V segment lost 4 bases, leaving 9 bases of the junction unmatched. The CDR3 is 16 residues long. Germline CDR1 reads SGHRS; CDR2 reads YFSETQ.

The J gene is TRBJ1-2, the V gene TRBV6-2 or TRBV6-3; D is ambiguous. Germline assignment: CDR1 MNHEY and CDR2 SVGEGT. V lost 3 bases to trimming and J lost 4 bases, with 6 bases between them. This CDR3 comprises 12 residues. This CDR3 reads CASSYNRYGYTF. CDR3 nucleotide sequence: TGTGCCAGCAGTTATAATCGCTATGGCTACACCTTC.

The CDR3 sequence: CASTDRRTDTQYF. The CDR3 nucleotides read TGTGCCAGTACCGACCGGAGGACAGATACGCAGTATTTT. The V call is TRBV19, the J call TRBJ2-3, with D maybe TRBD2 (5 bases). The CDR3 length is 13 residues. The germline CDR1 and CDR2 sequences are LNHDA and SQIVND (reference sequence). The V end was cut by 7 bases, the J end by 3 bases, with 11 bases between.

This chain connects TRBV11-2 to TRBJ2-1; D call uncertain. CDR1 is SGHAT and CDR2 is FQNNGV in the germline V gene. V lost 5 bases and J lost 9, with 14 bases in between. CDR3 length equals 13 residues. Here the CDR3 DNA reads TGTGCCAGCAGCCCCTCGGATAGAGGTGAGCAGTTCTTC. Translation gives CASSPSDRGEQFF.

CDR3 protein: CASSKAGVRYNEQFF. CDR3 nucleotides: TGCGCCAGCAGTAAAGCGGGAGTGAGGTACAATGAGCAGTTCTTC. The J gene is TRBJ2-1, the V gene TRBV4-1; 8 nucleotides line up with TRBD2. There are 15 residues in the CDR3. The junction had 8 bases not matched to a gene; V was cut back by 6 bases and J by 4 bases. Germline-derived CDR1 and CDR2 are MGHRA and YSYEKL.

The rearrangement links TRBV30 to TRBJ2-5; 7 bases agree with TRBD2. From germline, CDR1 is GTSNPN and CDR2 SVGIG (reference sequence). The V and J ends lost 1 base and 2 bases, in that order; junction bases with no gene match: 1. This CDR3 region has 13 residues. The CDR3 DNA is TGTGCCTGGAGTGGACTAGCTCAAGAGACCCAGTACTTC. Translating gives CAWSGLAQETQYF.

This clone occurred a few times. The chain joins TRBV19 to TRBJ2-4; a weak D match, TRBD2 (6 bases). Trimming cost V 7 bases and J 3 bases, with 22 bases left between them. Per the germline V gene, CDR1 is LNHDA and CDR2 is SQIVND (reference sequence). The CDR3 covers 17 residues. CDR3: CASNGGQGGWGKNIQYF. The CDR3 DNA reads TGTGCCAGTAACGGAGGGCAGGGCGGTTGGGGCAAAAACATTCAGTACTTC.

The chain uses TRBV6-5 and TRBJ1-5; weak D call: TRBD1 (5 bases). The V gene's germline CDR1 is MNHEY and CDR2 SVGAGI. Trimming removed 0 bases from V and 6 bases from J, with 12 bases in between. The CDR3 extends over 15 amino acids. The CDR3 nucleotides read TGTGCCAGCAGTTACTCTGCAGGGTTGGGTCAGCCCCAGCATTTT. Translated: CASSYSAGLGQPQHF.

Written as DNA, the CDR3 is TGTGCCAGCAGCTTTTCTATAAACACTGAAGCTTTCTTT. Translated: CASSFSINTEAFF. The chain has TRBV5-5 and TRBJ1-1; D unclear. V was trimmed by 2 bases and J by 2 bases, leaving 7 bases between them. There are 13 residues in the CDR3. Germline V gene lookup returns CDR1 SGHKS and CDR2 YYEKEE (reference sequence).

The rearrangement uses TRBV7-2 and TRBJ1-1, with 7 positions matching TRBD1. The germline gives CDR1 SGHTA, CDR2 FQGNSA. The CDR3 is 13 amino acids. Trimming took 4 bases from V and 5 from J; bases not matched to a gene: 4. This chain's CDR3 is CASSSDRATEAFF. The CDR3 bases are TGTGCCAGCAGCTCAGACAGGGCTACTGAAGCTTTCTTT.

The chain has TRBV11-1 and TRBJ2-7; the match to TRBD1 covers 7 bases. Germline CDR1 and CDR2: SGHAT and FQDESV (reference sequence). Trimming cost V 5 bases and J 1 base; bases outside gene matches: 11. The CDR3 is 16 residues long. The CDR3 loop reads CASSDAHRGASYEQYF. As DNA, the CDR3 is TGTGCCAGCAGCGACGCCCACAGGGGAGCATCCTACGAGCAGTACTTC.

The genes are TRBV5-4 and TRBJ2-7, with TRBD2 as a possible D gene (6 bases). Germline CDR1 SGHNT, CDR2 YYREEE (reference sequence). This CDR3 contains 16 residues. V lost 0 bases and J 3 bases, leaving 16 bases between the germline ends. The CDR3 nucleotides read TGTGCCAGCAGCTTGGACCGGGGGTTTTTTGGCTACGAGCAGTACTTC. Translation: CASSLDRGFFGYEQYF.

V gene TRBV6-5 combines with J gene TRBJ1-2, with D perhaps matching TRBD1 (5 bases). The CDR3 runs 15 residues. Trimming stripped 0 bases from V and 6 bases from J, with 14 bases between. Germline assignment: CDR1 MNHEY and CDR2 SVGAGI. The CDR3 is CASSYSTRERDGYTF. The CDR3 DNA follows: TGTGCCAGCAGTTACTCGACCAGGGAAAGGGATGGCTACACCTTC.

The chain carries TRBV12-3 or TRBV12-4 and TRBJ2-3, with unresolved D. V shed 7 bases and J shed 7 bases, with 15 bases lying between them. The CDR3 loop spans 13 amino acids. The CDR3 DNA sequence: TGTGCCAGCACCTCCACCCTCACTTATACGCAGTATTTT. Translation: CASTSTLTYTQYF.

The chain uses TRBV21-1 and TRBJ1-1; TRBD1 was called by the table and not checked on the DNA. TRBV21-1 has pseudogene status. CDR3 size: 15 residues. The chain's CDR3 is CASSAGQDMNTEAFF. The CDR3 region has the DNA TGTGCCAGCAGCGCAGGACAGGATATGAACACTGAAGCTTTCTTT.

The V and J genes are TRBV7-2 and TRBJ2-1; 10 bases match TRBD2. This CDR3 region has 15 residues. V dropped 1 base and J dropped 10; count of bases not matched to a gene: 7. Germline values: CDR1 SGHTA, CDR2 FQGNSA. CDR3: CASSLVVAGGGEQFF. The CDR3 bases are TGTGCCAGCAGCTTAGTAGTAGCGGGAGGTGGAGAGCAGTTCTTC.